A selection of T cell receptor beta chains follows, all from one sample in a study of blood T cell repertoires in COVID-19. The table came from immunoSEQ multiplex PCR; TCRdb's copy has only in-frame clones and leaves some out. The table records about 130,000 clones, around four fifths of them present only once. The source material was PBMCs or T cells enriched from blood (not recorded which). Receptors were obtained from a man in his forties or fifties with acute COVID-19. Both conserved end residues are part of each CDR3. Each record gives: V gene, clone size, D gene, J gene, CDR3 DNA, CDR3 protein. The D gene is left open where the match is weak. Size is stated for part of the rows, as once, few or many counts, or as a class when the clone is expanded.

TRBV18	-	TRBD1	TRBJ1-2	TGTGCCAGCTCCGACTCAGAAGGGGGCTTAAACTATGGCTACACCTTC	CASSDSEGGLNYGYTF
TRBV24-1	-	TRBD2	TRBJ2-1	TGTGCCACCAGTGATCGGGTAGCGGGATCCTCAGGGGAGCAGTTCTTC	CATSDRVAGSSGEQFF
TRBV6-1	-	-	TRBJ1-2	TGTGCCAGCAGTGAATCGACAGATTATGGCTACACCTTC	CASSESTDYGYTF
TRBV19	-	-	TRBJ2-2	TGTGCCAGTACCAAAACAGGGAATCGAGGGACCGGGGAGCTGTTTTTT	CASTKTGNRGTGELFF
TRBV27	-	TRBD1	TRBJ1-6	TGTGCCAGCAGTTTAGACAGGGACTCACCCCTCCACTTT	CASSLDRDSPLHF
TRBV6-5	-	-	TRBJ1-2	TGTGCCAGCAGTAACAGTAACTATGGCTACACCTTC	CASSNSNYGYTF
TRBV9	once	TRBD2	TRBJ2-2	TGTGCCAGCAGCGTCGGACTAGCGGGAGATCTGGTTAACACCGGGGAGCTGTTTTTT	CASSVGLAGDLVNTGELFF
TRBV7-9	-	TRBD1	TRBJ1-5	TGTGCCAGCAGCTTATCCGGGACAGGGGTCAACAATCAGCCCCAGCATTTT	CASSLSGTGVNNQPQHF
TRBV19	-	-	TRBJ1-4	TGTGCCAGTTCTCCGACAACAACTAATGAAAAACTGTTTTTT	CASSPTTTNEKLFF
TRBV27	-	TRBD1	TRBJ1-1	TGTGCCAGCAGTAGACAGGGAATGAACACTGAAGCTTTCTTT	CASSRQGMNTEAFF
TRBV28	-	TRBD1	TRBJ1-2	TGTGCCAGCAGTATACAGGGGTACTATGGCTACACCTTC	CASSIQGYYGYTF
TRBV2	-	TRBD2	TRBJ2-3	TGTGCCAGCAGTGATGAAACTAGCGGGGGCACAGATACGCAGTATTTT	CASSDETSGGTDTQYF
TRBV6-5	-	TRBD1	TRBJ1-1	TGTGCCAGCAGCCCGCAGGGGGCTGAAACTGAAGCTTTCTTT	CASSPQGAETEAFF
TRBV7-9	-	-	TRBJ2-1	TGTGCCAGCAGCTCCGACTACGTTTCCTACAATGAGCAGTTCTTC	CASSSDYVSYNEQFF
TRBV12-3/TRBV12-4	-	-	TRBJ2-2	TGTGCCAGCAGTGCGATAAACACCGGGGAGCTGTTTTTT	CASSAINTGELFF
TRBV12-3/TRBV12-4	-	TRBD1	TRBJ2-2	TGTGCCAGCAGTTCACAGGGGATCGGGGAGCTGTTTTTT	CASSSQGIGELFF
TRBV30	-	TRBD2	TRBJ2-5	TGTGCCTGGAGTGTAGCCCGGGGGGGGCCTGAGACCCAGTACTTC	CAWSVARGGPETQYF
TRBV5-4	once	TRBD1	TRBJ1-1	TGTGCCAGCAGCTCGGGACAGCTGAACACTGAAGCTTTCTTT	CASSSGQLNTEAFF
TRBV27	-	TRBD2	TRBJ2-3	TGTGCCAGCAACCGGCTAGCGGGAAGGACAGATACGCAGTATTTT	CASNRLAGRTDTQYF
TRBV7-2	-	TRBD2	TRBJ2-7	TGTGCCAGCAGCCAATGGGGGGGCTCCTACGAGCAGTACTTC	CASSQWGGSYEQYF
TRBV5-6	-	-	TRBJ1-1	TGTGCCAGCAGCATGGGGGCAGACAATGGAGCTTTCTTT	CASSMGADNGAFF
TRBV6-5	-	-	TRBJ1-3	TGTGCCAGCAGGGCCGGGGGGGCTCGGGACACCATATATTTT	CASRAGGARDTIYF
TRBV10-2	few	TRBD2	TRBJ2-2	TGCGCCAGCAGTGAGTCGTGGCTAGCGGGGACCACCGGGGAGCTGTTTTTT	CASSESWLAGTTGELFF
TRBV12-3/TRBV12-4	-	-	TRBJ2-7	TGTGCCAGCAGTTTAAAACAGGATTACGAGCAGTACTTC	CASSLKQDYEQYF
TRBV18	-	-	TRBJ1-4	TGTGCCAGCTCACCGGGGCGGGGGAGTGAAAAACTGTTTTTT	CASSPGRGSEKLFF
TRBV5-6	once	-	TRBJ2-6	TGTGCCAGCAGCTCCGGGACTGGCTGGGCCAACGTCCTGACTTTC	CASSSGTGWANVLTF
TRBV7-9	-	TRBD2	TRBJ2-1	TGTGCCAGCAGCGCTGGGACTAGCGGTTACAATGAGCAGTTCTTC	CASSAGTSGYNEQFF
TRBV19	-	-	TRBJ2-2	TGTGCCAGTAGTACAGGACAGACCGGGGAGCTGTTTTTT	CASSTGQTGELFF
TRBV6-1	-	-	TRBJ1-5	TGTGCCAGCAGTGAGACTCCCAATCAGCCCCAGCATTTT	CASSETPNQPQHF
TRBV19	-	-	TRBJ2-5	TGTGCCAGTAGTATAGCGGGGACTCGCCAAGAGACCCAGTACTTC	CASSIAGTRQETQYF
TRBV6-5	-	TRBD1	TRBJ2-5	TGTGCCAGCAGTCGGACAGGATTGAATCAAGAGACCCAGTACTTC	CASSRTGLNQETQYF
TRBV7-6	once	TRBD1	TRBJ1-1	TGTGCCAGCAGCTCCCGACAGGGGGCCGCTGAAGCTTTCTTT	CASSSRQGAAEAFF
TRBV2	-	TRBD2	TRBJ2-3	TGTGCCAGCAGTACATTAGCGGGGGGGGCAGATACGCAGTATTTT	CASSTLAGGADTQYF
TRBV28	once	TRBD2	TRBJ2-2	TGTGCCAGCACCCCTAGCGGGAGGTTGACCGGGGAGCTGTTTTTT	CASTPSGRLTGELFF
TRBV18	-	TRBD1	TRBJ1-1	TGTGCCAGCTCACTGCGGGACAGGTTGAACACTGAAGCTTTCTTT	CASSLRDRLNTEAFF
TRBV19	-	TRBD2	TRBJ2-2	TGTGCCAGTAGTTCCCGTTGGCGACTAGCGGGAGTAACCGGGGAGCTGTTTTTT	CASSSRWRLAGVTGELFF
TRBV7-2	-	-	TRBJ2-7	TGTGCCAGCAGTTACGCCGGAGGGCCATACGAGCAGTACTTC	CASSYAGGPYEQYF
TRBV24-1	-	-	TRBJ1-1	TGTGCCACCAGGAAAAATCGGGAGGACACTGAAGCTTTCTTT	CATRKNREDTEAFF
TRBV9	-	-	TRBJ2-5	TGTGCCAGCAGCGTGGCGGTGGGGCAGGAGCAAGAGACCCAGTACTTC	CASSVAVGQEQETQYF
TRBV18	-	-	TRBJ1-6	TGTGCCAGCTCACCAGGCAGGGCGGATTCACCCCTCCACTTT	CASSPGRADSPLHF
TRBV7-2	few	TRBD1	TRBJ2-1	TGTGCCAGCAGCCCGGACAGGGGGAAAGGGTCCTACAATGAGCAGTTCTTC	CASSPDRGKGSYNEQFF
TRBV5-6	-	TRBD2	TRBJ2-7	TGTGCCAGCAACGGGGGGGGCGAGCAGTACTTC	CASNGGGEQYF